The 14 T cell receptor beta chains below were found in one sample sequenced in a study of T cells in Graves' hyperthyroidism and ophthalmopathy. Amplification targeted TCR beta CDR3 regions from RNA transcripts. First-round RT-PCR with HTBI primers amplified the TCR CDR3 region. In TCRdb, the multiplex PCR reads were re-called with MiXCR into one record per CDR3 protein. The table lists around 490,000 distinct CDR3 sequences, less than 20% of them singletons. Sequencing was done on a sample of blood. The receptors stem from a man in his forties or fifties with Graves' ophthalmopathy.

The V and J genes are TRBV2 and TRBJ1-2, with 10 bases matching TRBD1. The germline V gene has CDR1 SNHLY and CDR2 FYNNEI. V lost 10 bases, J lost 1 base, and 9 bases stayed unmatched. CDR3 length: 15 amino acids. Here the CDR3 DNA reads TGTGCCAACCGACAGGGGGCGAGGGATAACTATGGCTACACCTTC. Protein product: CANRQGARDNYGYTF.

The rearrangement joins TRBV9 to TRBJ2-5; TRBD1 agrees at 8 bases. Per germline, CDR1 SGDLS and CDR2 YYNGEE. The length of the CDR3 is 14 residues. The V segment lost 4 bases and the J segment 2 bases; nucleotides outside the gene matches: 4. The chain's CDR3 is CASSIRGLQETQYF. The CDR3 DNA reads TGTGCCAGCAGCATCAGGGGGCTACAAGAGACCCAGTACTTC.

This clonotype was picked up a small number of times. This rearrangement joins TRBV20-1 to TRBJ2-4, with TRBD1 matching over 9 bases. Unmatched junction bases numbered 9, after V lost 3 bases and J lost 9 bases. Germline V lookup: CDR1 DFQATT, CDR2 SNEGSKA (reference sequence). The CDR3 has 14 residues. For the CDR3, the DNA is TGCAGTGCTAGGACAGGGGGTACGCAAGGCATTCAGTACTTC. Its protein product is CSARTGGTQGIQYF.

CDR3 protein: CASSVDSGGVVNEQFF. The CDR3 DNA is TGTGCCAGCAGCGTAGATTCAGGGGGGGTCGTTAATGAGCAGTTCTTC. This sequence joins TRBV9 and TRBJ2-1; D assignment may be TRBD1 or TRBD2 (7 bases each). V shed 0 bases and J shed 7 bases, with 17 bases lying between them. The CDR3 has 16 residues. The germline CDR1 and CDR2 sequences are SGDLS and YYNGEE.

This clonotype was recorded many times. The V and J genes are TRBV2 and TRBJ2-2; D is perhaps TRBD1 or TRBD2 (5 bases each). Germline CDR1 is SNHLY and CDR2 is FYNNEI. V shed 7 bases and J shed 1 base, with 10 bases lying between them. The CDR3 sequence is 14 residues long. The CDR3 DNA sequence: TGTGCCAGCAACCGGGACGGGAACACCGGGGAGCTGTTTTTT. The encoded protein is CASNRDGNTGELFF.

Many counts were recorded for this clonotype. The genes are TRBV18 and TRBJ2-1; 7 bases are a match to TRBD2. Per germline, CDR1 KGHSH and CDR2 LQKENI. J lost 5 bases, V lost 2 bases, and 6 bases had no gene match. The CDR3 sequence is 15 residues long. CDR3 in DNA: TGTGCCAGCTCACCAGGCGGGGGTGGGGACAATGAGCAGTTCTTC. Amino acids: CASSPGGGGDNEQFF.

Many counts were recorded for this clonotype. This chain connects TRBV20-1 to TRBJ1-1; 7 nucleotides agree with TRBD1. Trimming took 0 bases from V and 4 from J; bases not matched to a gene: 5. Germline CDR1 reads DFQATT; CDR2 reads SNEGSKA (reference sequence). The CDR3 extends over 14 amino acids. The CDR3 spells CSARDMTGSTEAFF. The CDR3 DNA reads as TGCAGTGCTAGAGACATGACAGGGAGCACTGAAGCTTTCTTT.

V gene TRBV20-1 combines with J gene TRBJ1-1; 8 bases match TRBD1. Unmatched junction bases numbered 9, after V lost 2 bases and J lost 4 bases. The CDR3 runs 15 residues. The V gene's germline CDR1 is DFQATT and CDR2 SNEGSKA (reference sequence). CDR3 sequence reads: CSARRRGQGGTEAFF. In nucleotides, the CDR3 is TGCAGTGCTAGAAGGAGAGGACAGGGTGGCACTGAAGCTTTCTTT.

Only a few counts were recorded for this clonotype. The chain is built from TRBV6-1 and TRBJ1-2; 8 bases are a match to TRBD1. Per the germline V gene, CDR1 is MNHNS and CDR2 is SASEGT. V was pared by 6 bases and J by 4 bases, with 13 bases of the junction left unmatched. The CDR3 contains 16 residues. The CDR3 is CASRPSGQGDSYGYTF. In DNA form, the CDR3 reads TGTGCCAGCAGGCCCTCCGGACAGGGCGATTCCTATGGCTACACCTTC.

This clonotype was found many times. J is TRBJ2-1 and V is TRBV7-8; tentatively, D is TRBD2 (5 bases). V lost 0 bases, J lost 4 bases, and 13 bases lay in between. Germline V gene data show CDR1 as SGHVS and CDR2 as FQNEAQ. This CDR3 comprises 16 residues. For the CDR3, the DNA is TGTGCCAGCAGCTTAGCGCTGGCGGGCGGTTACAATGAGCAGTTCTTC. Translating gives CASSLALAGGYNEQFF.

CDR3 sequence reads: CSALSSGAEQFF. In nucleotides, the CDR3 is TGCAGTGCTCTCAGTAGCGGGGCCGAGCAGTTCTTC. The gene calls are TRBV20-1 and TRBJ2-1, with 8 bases identical to TRBD2. V lost 5 bases and J lost 10; bases outside the gene matches: 7. Looked up from germline, CDR1 is DFQATT and CDR2 is SNEGSKA (reference sequence). The length of the CDR3 is 12 residues.

Many counts were recorded for this clonotype. This chain uses TRBV3-1 with TRBJ2-1; D remains unclear. CDR3 length equals 15 residues. V shed 4 bases and J shed 8 bases, with 18 bases lying between them. Per germline, CDR1 LGHDT and CDR2 YNNKEL (reference sequence). This chain's CDR3 is CASSPELILADEQFF. The CDR3 DNA reads TGTGCCAGCAGCCCTGAGTTGATCTTGGCAGATGAGCAGTTCTTC.

This clonotype has a count of ten or more. The J gene is TRBJ2-3, the V gene TRBV7-9; 8 nucleotides agree with TRBD2. The ends lost 3 bases at V and 6 bases at J; junction bases unmatched: 11. The germline V gene encodes CDR1 SEHNR and CDR2 FQNEAQ (reference sequence). The length of the CDR3 is 16 residues. CDR3 in DNA: TGTGCCAGCAGCTTTTTCTTCGGGAGGGCCGTGGATACGCAGTATTTT. Residues: CASSFFFGRAVDTQYF.

This clonotype was observed a handful of times. The chain has TRBV6-1 and TRBJ1-2; 9 nucleotides line up with TRBD1. V was clipped by 10 bases and J by 7 bases; unmatched bases: 4. The CDR3 has 11 amino acids. CDR1 is MNHNS, CDR2 SASEGT, per germline. The CDR3 spells CATGQGPGYTF. The DNA of the CDR3 is TGTGCCACCGGACAGGGGCCTGGCTACACCTTC.